This T cell receptor (beta chain) was found in a study of vaccination and CD4 T cells after COVID-19. With the Oncomine TCR Beta short-read assay, DNA from cultured CD4+ T cells was sequenced. TCRdb independently ran MiXCR on the PCR reads; one entry per CDR3 protein. The repertoire includes roughly 7,300 distinct CDR3 sequences, around 42% of them detected once, and 33% sits in the top ten. Specified treatment: roughly 11-day PBMC culture with coronavirus spike peptide pools or control peptides (ViraFEST assay). Unexposed donor CD4+ T cells predated the COVID-19 pandemic, collected 2011-2018. Remarks on this clonotype: The antigen is unknown.

There are 14 residues in the CDR3. The ends were cut back, 0 bases at V and 1 base at J, with 6 bases in the middle. The germline V gene has CDR1 KGHSH and CDR2 LQKENI. Specimen: CD4+ T cells from blood, cultured in vitro. The chain has TRBV18 and TRBJ1-1; D remains unclear. The receptor comes from a human donor in good health. The CDR3 bases are TGTGCCAGCTCACCACCAGCAGGGAACACTGAAGCTTTCTTT. Translated, it gives CASSPPAGNTEAFF.